This T cell receptor beta chain derives from a study of cytomegalovirus exposure and HLA in healthy donors. Across the study: The approximately 130 validation repertoires and the approximately 690 first-cohort repertoires shared a platform, a later analysis reported.

The V end lost 7 bases, the J end lost 7 bases, and 10 bases lay between the germline ends. In germline, CDR1 is MNHEY, CDR2 SMNVEV (reference sequence). CDR3 length: 11 amino acids. Overall study results and limits: Cytomegalovirus association was listed for 164 TCR beta chains. Reportedly, diagnosis of cytomegalovirus status by the classifier showed high specificity and sensitivity. Rarity held for most TCR sequences, but there were some public TCRs that occurred in many donors.

Worth noting for this clone: Its antigen is still unknown.

Clones were sequenced by immunoSEQ multiplex PCR, and TCRdb holds only the in-frame ones, with some missing. The sample lists about 110,000 clones, roughly 84% seen once, with 3% to 3.5% in the top ten. The V call is TRBV27, the J call TRBJ1-1; D call uncertain. The sequenced sample consisted of PBMCs. This clonotype was obtained from a young woman in good health and CMV-seronegative. The CDR3 is CASTSRGEAFF. CDR3 in DNA: TGTGCCAGCACATCACGCGGTGAAGCTTTCTTT.